The entry below gives a single T cell receptor (beta chain) sequence along with its context. Its cognate antigen has yet to be identified. Base qualities were left out, and no much larger clone turns up one base away. A fixed 350 ng of DNA was loaded for every bulk PBMC sample. The immunoSEQ TCRb Assay kit was used according to manufacturer instructions to amplify TCR beta CDR3 sequences from genomic DNA. The KAPA Library Quantification Kit for Illumina platforms was used to quantify pooled libraries by qPCR. Pooled libraries were clustered at roughly 0.55-1.2 pM and sequenced on an Illumina NextSeq 500. Regarding the original processing steps: The TCR data were analyzed using immunoSEQ ANALYZER and the R LymphoSeq package. A rearrangement efficiency score was calculated as productive divided by the sum of productive and non-productive CDR3 sequences. Within each patient, timepoints were compared pairwise for clonality, measured with the Gini coefficient, and for diversity, measured with the Renyi index at alpha=1. In LymphoSeq, clonal relatedness was computed using an edit distance of 3, and repertoire similarity was computed using the Bhattacharyya coefficient. Linear discriminant analysis on week-3 changes in clonality and diversity was built with the R MASS and caret packages to classify response. TCRdb holds this immuneACCESS table with in-frame rearrangements only. Some clones are missing; in checked studies, unresolved V genes explain under half, and the rest has no known cause. V, J and clone size are those of that table, while D and trimming were read from the DNA. The sample table holds about 11,000 clones, of which about 83% were seen once. Of the sample, 14% falls within the top ten clones.

The CDR3 starts with the cysteine, ends with the phenylalanine, and has 15 residues. The kept DNA is CDR3 alone, 45 bases in frame from the first base. CDR1 and CDR2, per the germline V gene, are SGHVS and FQNEAQ. V is shortened by 1 base, J by 6 bases, and the region joining them spans 15 bases. The data were taken from a study of blood T cell dynamics during melanoma immunotherapy (dated by TCRdb to the early 2020s). Looking at the study overall: Patients had metastatic melanoma and received first-line pembrolizumab or nivolumab plus ipilimumab as standard of care in the United Kingdom. Consecutive patients formed a training cohort, and a further independent group of patients from the same centre was pooled into an external validation set. To find early correlates of response, peripheral T cell receptor repertoires were profiled in metastatic melanoma patients before and after one cycle of checkpoint inhibitor therapy. Findings and caveats that apply to the study as a whole: The relatively small sample size was acknowledged as something that could potentially limit how far the results can be generalized. Patients who later achieved disease control showed a bifurcated PBMC repertoire reorganization at W3, with increased clonality or increased diversity, unlike progressors. Whether the T cell clones driving repertoire changes were melanoma-specific or reflected general immune activation could not be determined in the study.

The time point label on this specimen signifies: pre-treatment baseline. Blood was sampled before treatment (T0) and at week 3 (W3), after the first cycle of checkpoint blockade. Except for a couple of patients with rapid clinical progression, response was assessed 12 weeks after the first infusion by RECIST 1.1; disease control meant complete response, partial response or stable disease. Patients with prior systemic cancer treatment, concomitant immunosuppressant therapy or synchronous other active malignancies were excluded. TCR beta was sequenced in both bulk PBMC and plasma cell-free DNA in order to track circulating cells as well as T cell turnover. PBMC were isolated from blood with Lymphoprep and SepMate tubes, followed by red cell lysis. QIAamp DNA Blood Mini kits were used to extract DNA from PBMC and from sorted T cell subsets.

The sample in question was blood, obtained from a patient treated with checkpoint blockade. Here the chain combines TRBV7-8 and TRBJ1-2; the D gene is not confidently resolved. This receptor was identified in a human donor with melanoma. The CDR3 protein is CASSLGEAPGNGYTF. The nucleotide sequence reads as follows: TGTGCCAGCAGCTTAGGGGAGGCCCCGGGGAATGGCTACACCTTC.